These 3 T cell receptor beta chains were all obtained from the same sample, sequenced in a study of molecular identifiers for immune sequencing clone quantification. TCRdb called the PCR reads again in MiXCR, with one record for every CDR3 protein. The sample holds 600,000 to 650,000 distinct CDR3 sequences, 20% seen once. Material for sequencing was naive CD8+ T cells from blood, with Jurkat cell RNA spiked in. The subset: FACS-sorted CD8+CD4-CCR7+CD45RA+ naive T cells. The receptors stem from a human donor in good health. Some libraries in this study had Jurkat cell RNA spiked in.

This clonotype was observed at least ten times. The CDR3 coding sequence is TGTGCCAGCAGTGACGGACTCTACGAGCAGTACTTC. This translates into CASSDGLYEQYF. The chain employs TRBV6-6 and TRBJ2-7; possible D gene TRBD2, 5 bases. CDR3 length: 12 residues. V was pared by 5 bases and J by 3 bases, with 8 bases between. Germline V lookup: CDR1 MNHNY, CDR2 SVGAGI (reference sequence).

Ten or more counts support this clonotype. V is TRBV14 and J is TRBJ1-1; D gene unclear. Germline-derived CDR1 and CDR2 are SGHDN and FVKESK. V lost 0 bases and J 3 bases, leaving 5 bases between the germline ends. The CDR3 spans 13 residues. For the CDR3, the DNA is TGTGCCAGCAGCCAAGAACCCTACACTGAAGCTTTCTTT. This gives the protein CASSQEPYTEAFF.

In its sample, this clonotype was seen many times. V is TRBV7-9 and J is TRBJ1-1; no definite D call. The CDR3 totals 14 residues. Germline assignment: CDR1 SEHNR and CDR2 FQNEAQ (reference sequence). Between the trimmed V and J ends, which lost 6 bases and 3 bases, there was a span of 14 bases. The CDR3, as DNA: TGTGCCAGCAGTCCACCTTCGGCTGACACTGAAGCTTTCTTT. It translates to CASSPPSADTEAFF.